This T cell receptor beta chain was documented in a study of post-analysis software for immune sequencing data. This clonotype has just a few counts. What it recognizes is unknown. Compared with germline, one end of the junction differs, possibly owing to a read error. The CDR3 runs to 17 residues. Germline CDR1 reads SEHNR; CDR2 reads FQNEAQ (reference sequence). Unique molecular identifiers featured in each of the TCR beta cDNA libraries. cDNA molecules numbering about 490,000 came from about 1 to 10 million T cells. From the PCR reads, TCRdb called clonotypes with MiXCR, one entry per CDR3 protein. Here the sample spans 820,000 or so distinct CDR3 sequences, around 50% being singletons. Overall study results and limits: In patients, five TRBV segments were more frequent than in controls, with TRBV5-6, TRBV5-1 and TRBV20-1 among them. Normalized Chao1 diversity in multiple sclerosis patients fell significantly below that of controls.

The sequenced sample was blood. The chain couples TRBV7-9 to TRBJ2-1, with a tentative D call TRBD2 (5 bases). The receptor's source is a girl aged 5 to 17 with multiple sclerosis. CDR3 in amino acids: CSSSLALLVPTYNEQFF. CDR3 nucleotides: TGTTCCAGCAGCTTAGCGCTTTTGGTTCCAACCTACAATGAGCAGTTCTTC.